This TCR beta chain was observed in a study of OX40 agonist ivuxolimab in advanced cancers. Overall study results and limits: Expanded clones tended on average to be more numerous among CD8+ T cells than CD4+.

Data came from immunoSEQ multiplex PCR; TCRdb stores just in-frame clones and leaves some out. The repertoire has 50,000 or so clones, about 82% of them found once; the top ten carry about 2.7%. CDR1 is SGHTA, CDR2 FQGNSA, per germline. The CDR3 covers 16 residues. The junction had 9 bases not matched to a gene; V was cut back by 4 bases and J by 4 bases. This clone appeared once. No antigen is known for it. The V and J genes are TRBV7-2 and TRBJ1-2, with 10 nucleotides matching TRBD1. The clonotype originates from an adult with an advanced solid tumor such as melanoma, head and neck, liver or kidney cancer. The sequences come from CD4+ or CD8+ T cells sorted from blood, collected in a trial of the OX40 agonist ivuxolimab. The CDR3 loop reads CASSSITGTGAYGYTF. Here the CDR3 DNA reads TGTGCCAGCAGCTCAATAACCGGGACAGGGGCCTATGGCTACACCTTC.